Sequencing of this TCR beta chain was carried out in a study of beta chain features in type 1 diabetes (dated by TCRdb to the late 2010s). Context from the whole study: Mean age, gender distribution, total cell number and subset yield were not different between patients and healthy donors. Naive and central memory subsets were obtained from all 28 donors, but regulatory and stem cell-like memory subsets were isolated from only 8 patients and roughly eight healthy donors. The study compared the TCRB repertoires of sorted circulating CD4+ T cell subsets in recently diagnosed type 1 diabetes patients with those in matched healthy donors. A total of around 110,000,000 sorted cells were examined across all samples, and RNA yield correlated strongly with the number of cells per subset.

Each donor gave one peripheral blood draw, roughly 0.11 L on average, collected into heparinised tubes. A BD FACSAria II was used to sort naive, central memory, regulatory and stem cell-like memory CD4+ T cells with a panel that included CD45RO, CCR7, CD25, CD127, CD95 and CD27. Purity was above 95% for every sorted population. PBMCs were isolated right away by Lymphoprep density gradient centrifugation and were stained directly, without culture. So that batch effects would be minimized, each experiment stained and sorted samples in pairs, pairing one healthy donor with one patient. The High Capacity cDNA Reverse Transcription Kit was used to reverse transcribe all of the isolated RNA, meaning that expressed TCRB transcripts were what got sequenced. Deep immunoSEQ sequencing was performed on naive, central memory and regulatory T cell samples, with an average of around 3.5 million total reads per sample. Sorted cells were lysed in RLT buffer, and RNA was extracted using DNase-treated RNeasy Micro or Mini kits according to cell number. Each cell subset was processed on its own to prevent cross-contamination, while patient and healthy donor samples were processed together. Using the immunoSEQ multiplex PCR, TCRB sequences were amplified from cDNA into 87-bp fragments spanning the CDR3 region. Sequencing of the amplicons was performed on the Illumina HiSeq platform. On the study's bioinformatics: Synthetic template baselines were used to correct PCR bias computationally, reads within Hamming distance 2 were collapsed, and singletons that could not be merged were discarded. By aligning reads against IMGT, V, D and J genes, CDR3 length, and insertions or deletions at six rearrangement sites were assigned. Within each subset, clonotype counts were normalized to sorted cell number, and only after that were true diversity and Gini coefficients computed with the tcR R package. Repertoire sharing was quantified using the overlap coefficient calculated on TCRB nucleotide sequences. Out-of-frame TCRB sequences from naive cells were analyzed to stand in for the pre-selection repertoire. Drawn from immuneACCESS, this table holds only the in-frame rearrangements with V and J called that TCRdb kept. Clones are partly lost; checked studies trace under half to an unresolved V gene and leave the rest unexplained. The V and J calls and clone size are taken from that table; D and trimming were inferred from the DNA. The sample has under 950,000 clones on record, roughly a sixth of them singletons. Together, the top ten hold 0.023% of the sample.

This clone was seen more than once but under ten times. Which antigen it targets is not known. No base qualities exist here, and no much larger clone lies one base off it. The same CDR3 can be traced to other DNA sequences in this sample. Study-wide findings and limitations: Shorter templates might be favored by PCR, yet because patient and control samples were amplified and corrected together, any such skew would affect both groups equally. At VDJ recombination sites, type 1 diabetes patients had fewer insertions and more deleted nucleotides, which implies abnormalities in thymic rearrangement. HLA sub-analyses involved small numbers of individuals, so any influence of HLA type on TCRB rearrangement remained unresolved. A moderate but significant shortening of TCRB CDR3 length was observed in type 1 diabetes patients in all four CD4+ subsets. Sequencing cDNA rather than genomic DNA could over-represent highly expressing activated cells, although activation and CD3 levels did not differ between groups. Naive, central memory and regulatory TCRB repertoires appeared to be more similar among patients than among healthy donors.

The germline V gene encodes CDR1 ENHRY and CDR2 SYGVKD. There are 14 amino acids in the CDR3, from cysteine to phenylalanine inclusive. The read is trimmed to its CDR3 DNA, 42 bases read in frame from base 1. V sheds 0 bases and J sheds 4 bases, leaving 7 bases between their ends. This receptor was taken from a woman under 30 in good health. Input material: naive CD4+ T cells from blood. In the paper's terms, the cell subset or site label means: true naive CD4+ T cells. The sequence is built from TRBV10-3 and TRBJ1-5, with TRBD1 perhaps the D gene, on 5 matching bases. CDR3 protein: CAISESSGNQPQHF. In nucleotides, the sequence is TGTGCCATCAGTGAGTCATCAGGGAATCAGCCCCAGCATTTT.